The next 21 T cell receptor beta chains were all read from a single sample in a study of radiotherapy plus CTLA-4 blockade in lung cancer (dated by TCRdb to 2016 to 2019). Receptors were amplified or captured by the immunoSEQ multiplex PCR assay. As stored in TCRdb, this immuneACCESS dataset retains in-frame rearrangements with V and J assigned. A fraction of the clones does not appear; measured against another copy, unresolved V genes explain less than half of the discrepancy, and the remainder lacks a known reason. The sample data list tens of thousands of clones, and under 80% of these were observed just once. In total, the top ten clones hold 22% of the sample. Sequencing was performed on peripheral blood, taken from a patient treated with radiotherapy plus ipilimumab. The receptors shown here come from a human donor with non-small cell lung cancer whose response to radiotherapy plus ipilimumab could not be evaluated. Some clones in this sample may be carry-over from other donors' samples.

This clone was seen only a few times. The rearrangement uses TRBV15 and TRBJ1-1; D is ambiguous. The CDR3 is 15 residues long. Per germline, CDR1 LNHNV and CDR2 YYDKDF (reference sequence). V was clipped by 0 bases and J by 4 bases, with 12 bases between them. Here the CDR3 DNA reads TGTGCCACCAGCAGAGATGGAACTATCATCACTGAAGCTTTCTTT. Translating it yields CATSRDGTIITEAFF.

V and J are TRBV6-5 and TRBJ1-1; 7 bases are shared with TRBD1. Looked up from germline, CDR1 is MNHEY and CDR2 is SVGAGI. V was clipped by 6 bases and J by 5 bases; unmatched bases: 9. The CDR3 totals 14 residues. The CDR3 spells CASRSRGLWTEAFF. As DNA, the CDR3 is TGTGCCAGCAGATCTAGGGGGCTATGGACTGAAGCTTTCTTT.

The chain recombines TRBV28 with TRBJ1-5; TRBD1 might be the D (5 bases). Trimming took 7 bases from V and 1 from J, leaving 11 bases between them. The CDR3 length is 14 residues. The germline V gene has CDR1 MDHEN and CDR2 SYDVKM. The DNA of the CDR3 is TGTGCCAGCAAATTGGGGCAGAGCAATCAGCCCCAGCATTTT. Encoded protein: CASKLGQSNQPQHF. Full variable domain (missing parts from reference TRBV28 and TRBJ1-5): DVKVTQSSRYLVKRTGEKVFLECVQDMDHENMFWYRQDPGLGLRLIYFSYDVKMKEKGDIPEGYSVSREKKERFSLILESASTNQTSMYLCASKLGQSNQPQHFGDGTRLSIL.

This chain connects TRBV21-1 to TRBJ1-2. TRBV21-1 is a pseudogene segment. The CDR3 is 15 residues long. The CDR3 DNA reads TGTGCCAGCAGCAAAGCGCTTTCGTGGGGGGATGGCTACACCTTC. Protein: CASSKALSWGDGYTF.

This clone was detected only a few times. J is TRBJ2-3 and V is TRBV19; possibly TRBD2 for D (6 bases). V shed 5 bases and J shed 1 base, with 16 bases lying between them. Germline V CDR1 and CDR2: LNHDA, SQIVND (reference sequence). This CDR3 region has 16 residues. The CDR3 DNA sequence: TGTGCCAGTAGTTGGAGGGCGCCGCCCGGCACAGATACGCAGTATTTT. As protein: CASSWRAPPGTDTQYF.

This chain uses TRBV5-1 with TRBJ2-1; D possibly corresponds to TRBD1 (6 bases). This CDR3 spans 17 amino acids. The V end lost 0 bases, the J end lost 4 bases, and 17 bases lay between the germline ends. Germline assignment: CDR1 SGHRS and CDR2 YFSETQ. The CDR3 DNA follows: TGCGCCAGCAGCTTGGATAGCCTCGGGACACTGTACAATGAGCAGTTCTTC. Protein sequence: CASSLDSLGTLYNEQFF.

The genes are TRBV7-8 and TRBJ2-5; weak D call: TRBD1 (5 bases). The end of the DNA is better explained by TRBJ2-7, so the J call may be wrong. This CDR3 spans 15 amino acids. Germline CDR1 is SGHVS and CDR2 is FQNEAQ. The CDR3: CASSLRQGSYYEQYF. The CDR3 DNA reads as TGTGCCAGCAGCTTAAGGCAGGGTAGCTACTACGAGCAGTACTTC.

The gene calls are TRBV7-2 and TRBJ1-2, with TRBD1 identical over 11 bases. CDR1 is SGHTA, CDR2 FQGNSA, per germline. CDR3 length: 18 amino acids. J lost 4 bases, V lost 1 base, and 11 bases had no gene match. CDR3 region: CASSLVPGQGDLFYGYTF. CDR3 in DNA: TGTGCCAGCAGCTTAGTCCCGGGACAGGGGGATTTATTCTATGGCTACACCTTC.

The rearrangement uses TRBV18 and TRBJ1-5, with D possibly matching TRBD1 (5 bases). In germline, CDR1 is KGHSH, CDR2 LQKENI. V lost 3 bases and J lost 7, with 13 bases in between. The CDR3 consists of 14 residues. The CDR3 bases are TGTGCCAGCTCACCGACAGCTGCTCGACAGCCCCAGCATTTT. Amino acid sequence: CASSPTAARQPQHF.

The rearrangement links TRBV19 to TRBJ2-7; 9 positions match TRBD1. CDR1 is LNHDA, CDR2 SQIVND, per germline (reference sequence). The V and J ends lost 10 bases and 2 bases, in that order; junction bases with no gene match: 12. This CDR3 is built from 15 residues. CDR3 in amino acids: CATSFSTGGTYEQYF. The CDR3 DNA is TGTGCCACCTCCTTCTCGACAGGGGGGACCTACGAGCAGTACTTC.

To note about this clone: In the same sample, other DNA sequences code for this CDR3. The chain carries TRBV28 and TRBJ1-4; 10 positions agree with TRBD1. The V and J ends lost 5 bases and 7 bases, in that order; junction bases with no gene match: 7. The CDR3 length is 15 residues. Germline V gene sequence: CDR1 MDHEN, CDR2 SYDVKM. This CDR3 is CASSPRTGGFEKLFF. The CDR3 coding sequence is TGTGCCAGCAGTCCCCGGACAGGGGGGTTTGAAAAACTGTTTTTT. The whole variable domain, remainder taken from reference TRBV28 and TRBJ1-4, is DVKVTQSSRYLVKRTGEKVFLECVQDMDHENMFWYRQDPGLGLRLIYFSYDVKMKEKGDIPEGYSVSREKKERFSLILESASTNQTSMYLCASSPRTGGFEKLFFGSGTQLSVL.

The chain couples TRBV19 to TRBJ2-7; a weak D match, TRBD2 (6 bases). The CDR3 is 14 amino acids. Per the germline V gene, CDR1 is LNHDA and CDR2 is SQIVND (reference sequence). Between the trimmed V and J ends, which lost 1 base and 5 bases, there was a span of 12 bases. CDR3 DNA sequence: TGTGCCAGTAGTATAGGCGGGGCCGGCAACGAGCAGTACTTC. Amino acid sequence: CASSIGGAGNEQYF.

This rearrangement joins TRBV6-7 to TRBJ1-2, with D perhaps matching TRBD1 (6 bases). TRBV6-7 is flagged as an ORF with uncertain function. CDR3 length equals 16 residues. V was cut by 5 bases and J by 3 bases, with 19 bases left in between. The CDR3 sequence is CASSVPVGAQDYGYTF. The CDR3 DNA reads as TGTGCCAGCAGTGTGCCCGTGGGGGCGCAGGACTATGGCTACACCTTC.

CDR3 region: CASSLVGGNLLTEQYF. Here the CDR3 DNA reads TGTGCCAGCAGCTTAGTGGGGGGGAATTTGCTTACCGAGCAGTACTTC. The genes are TRBV7-8 and TRBJ2-7; 7 bases match TRBD2. CDR1 and CDR2 from the germline V gene are SGHVS and FQNEAQ. This CDR3 has 16 residues. V dropped 1 base and J dropped 6; count of bases not matched to a gene: 12.

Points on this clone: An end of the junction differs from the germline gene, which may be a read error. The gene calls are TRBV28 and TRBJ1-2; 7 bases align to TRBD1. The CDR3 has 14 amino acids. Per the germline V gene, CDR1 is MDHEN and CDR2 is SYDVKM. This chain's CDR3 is CASRSGQLVYGHTF. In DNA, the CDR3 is TGTGCCAGCAGGTCGGGACAGCTAGTCTATGGCCACACCTTC.

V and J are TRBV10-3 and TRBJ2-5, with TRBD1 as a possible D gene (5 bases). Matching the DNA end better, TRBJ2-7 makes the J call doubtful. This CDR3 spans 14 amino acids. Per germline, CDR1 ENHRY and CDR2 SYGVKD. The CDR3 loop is CAISDGRGSYEQYF. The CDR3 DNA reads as TGTGCCATCAGTGATGGTAGGGGATCTTACGAGCAGTACTTC.

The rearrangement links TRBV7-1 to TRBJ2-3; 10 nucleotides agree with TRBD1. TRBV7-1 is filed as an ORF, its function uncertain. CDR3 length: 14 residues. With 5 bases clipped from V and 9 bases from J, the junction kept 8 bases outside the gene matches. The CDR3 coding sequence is TGTGCCAGCAGCCCCGGGACAGGGGAAGTCACGCAGTATTTT. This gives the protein CASSPGTGEVTQYF.

The CDR3 DNA reads as TGTGCCAGCAGTGAATACCTCAAGGGGGACAGCGGTTTCTATGGCTACACCTTC. Its translation: CASSEYLKGDSGFYGYTF. V is TRBV6-1 and J is TRBJ1-2; 7 nucleotides match TRBD1. The CDR3 spans 18 residues. Per germline, CDR1 MNHNS and CDR2 SASEGT. J lost 4 bases, V lost 2 bases, and 16 bases had no gene match.

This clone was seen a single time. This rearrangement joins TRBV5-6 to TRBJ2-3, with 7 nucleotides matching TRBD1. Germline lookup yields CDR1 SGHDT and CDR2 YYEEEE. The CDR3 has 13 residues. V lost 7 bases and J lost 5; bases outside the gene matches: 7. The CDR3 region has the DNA TGTGCCAGCGGAACAGGGGCGGAAGATACGCAGTATTTT. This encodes CASGTGAEDTQYF. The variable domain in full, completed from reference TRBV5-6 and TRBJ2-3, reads DAGVTQSPTHLIKTRGQQVTLRCSPKSGHDTVSWYQQALGQGPQFIFQYYEEEERQRGNFPDRFSGHQFPNYSSELNVNALLLGDSALYLCASGTGAEDTQYFGPGTRLTVL.

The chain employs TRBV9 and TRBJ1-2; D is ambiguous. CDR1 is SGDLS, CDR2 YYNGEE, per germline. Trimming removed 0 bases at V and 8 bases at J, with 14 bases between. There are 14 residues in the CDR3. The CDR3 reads CASSVAQQAWGYTF. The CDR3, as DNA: TGTGCCAGCAGCGTAGCGCAGCAGGCTTGGGGCTACACCTTC.

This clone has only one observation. CDR3 region: CASSIHRGRIETQYF. CDR3 DNA: TGTGCCAGCAGCATCCACAGGGGGCGGATAGAGACCCAGTACTTC. The rearrangement links TRBV7-2 to TRBJ2-5; 9 bases are a match to TRBD1. In germline, CDR1 is SGHTA, CDR2 FQGNSA. Trimming at V came to 5 bases and at J to 4 bases, leaving 8 bases not matched to a gene. CDR3 length: 15 amino acids.